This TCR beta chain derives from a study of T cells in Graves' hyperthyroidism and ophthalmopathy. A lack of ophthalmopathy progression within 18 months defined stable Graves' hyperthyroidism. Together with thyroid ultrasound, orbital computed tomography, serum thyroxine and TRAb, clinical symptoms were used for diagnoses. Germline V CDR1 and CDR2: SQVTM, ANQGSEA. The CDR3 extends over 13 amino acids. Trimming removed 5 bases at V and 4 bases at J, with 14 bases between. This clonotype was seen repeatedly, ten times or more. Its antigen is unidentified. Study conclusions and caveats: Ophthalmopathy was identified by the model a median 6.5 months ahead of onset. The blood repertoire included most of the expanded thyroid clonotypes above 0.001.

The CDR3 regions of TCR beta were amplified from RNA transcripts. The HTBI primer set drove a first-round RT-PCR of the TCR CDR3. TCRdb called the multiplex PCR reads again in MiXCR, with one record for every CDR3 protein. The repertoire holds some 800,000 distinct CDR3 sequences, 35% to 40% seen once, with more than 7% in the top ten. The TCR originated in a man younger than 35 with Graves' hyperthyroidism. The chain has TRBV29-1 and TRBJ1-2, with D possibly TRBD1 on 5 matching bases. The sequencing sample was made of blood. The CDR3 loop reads CSVRDGRFYGYTF. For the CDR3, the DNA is TGCAGCGTTAGGGACGGACGATTCTATGGCTACACCTTC.